This T cell receptor beta chain appears in the sequencing data of a study of OX40 agonist ivuxolimab in advanced cancers. Sequencing was performed with immunoSEQ multiplex PCR; in TCRdb, only in-frame clones are kept and a portion is missing. The sample holds about 36,000 clones, more than 60% seen once. As regards this clone: Its antigen remains unidentified.

Points from the study as a whole: In the 0.1 to 3.0 mg/kg range, CD4+ and CD8+ blood T cells had expanded clonally by week 6.

With 2 bases clipped from V and 6 bases from J, the junction kept 9 bases outside the gene matches. This CDR3 region has 15 residues. Germline V gene data show CDR1 as SGHAT and CDR2 as FQNNGV. The sequence was obtained from an adult with an advanced solid tumor such as melanoma, head and neck, liver or kidney cancer. Sample: CD4+ or CD8+ T cells sorted from blood, taken in a trial of the OX40 agonist ivuxolimab. This chain links TRBV11-2 with TRBJ2-7; TRBD1 agrees at 8 bases. The CDR3 sequence: CASSLTTGAGGEQYF. As DNA, the CDR3 is TGTGCCAGCAGCTTAACGACAGGGGCCGGTGGCGAGCAGTACTTC.